Presented here are 10 T cell receptor beta chains from one specimen sequenced in a study of preoperative IRX-2 immunotherapy in early breast cancer. The method was immunoSEQ multiplex PCR; TCRdb's version includes in-frame clones alone and lacks a portion of them. The table has roughly 35,000 clones, over 90% seen once. Treatment: preoperative locoregional IRX-2 cytokine immunotherapy. This material was collected from a patient treated with IRX-2 immunotherapy. These TCRs come from a human donor with breast cancer.

The rearrangement links TRBV5-1 to TRBJ2-5; D is possibly TRBD1 or TRBD2 (5 bases each). CDR1 and CDR2 (germline): SGHRS, YFSETQ. The length of the CDR3 is 16 residues. Between the trimmed V and J ends, which lost 2 bases and 5 bases, there was a span of 19 bases. For the CDR3, the DNA is TGCGCCAGCAGCTTTGGCACCGGGACCTTTTGGGAGACCCAGTACTTC. This gives the protein CASSFGTGTFWETQYF.

The gene calls are TRBV7-9 and TRBJ2-1, with TRBD2 matching 10 bases. This CDR3 comprises 15 residues. The junction had 4 bases not matched to a gene; V was cut back by 5 bases and J by 3 bases. Germline CDR1 is SEHNR and CDR2 is FQNEAQ (reference sequence). CDR3 sequence reads: CASSKTSGDYNEQFF. For the CDR3, the DNA is TGTGCCAGCAGCAAAACTAGCGGGGACTACAATGAGCAGTTCTTC.

The chain has TRBV27 and TRBJ2-1; TRBD1 matches at 11 bases. Germline V gene sequence: CDR1 MNHEY, CDR2 SMNVEV (reference sequence). This CDR3 has 15 amino acids. The V and J ends lost 7 bases and 6 bases, in that order; junction bases with no gene match: 8. The CDR3 protein is CASTVPGQGVNEQFF. The CDR3 coding sequence is TGTGCCAGCACCGTACCGGGACAGGGGGTCAATGAGCAGTTCTTC.

The chain couples TRBV7-8 to TRBJ2-7, with TRBD2 matching 7 bases. The CDR3 is made up of 14 amino acids. Per germline, CDR1 SGHVS and CDR2 FQNEAQ. V was clipped by 5 bases and J by 10 bases; unmatched bases: 14. This CDR3 is CASSPFAGAVGQYF. The CDR3 DNA reads as TGTGCCAGCAGCCCCTTTGCGGGAGCGGTCGGACAGTACTTC.

The chain carries TRBV2 and TRBJ1-2; D call uncertain. The CDR3 sequence is 11 residues long. V was clipped by 8 bases and J by 3 bases, with 7 bases between them. Germline V gene sequence: CDR1 SNHLY, CDR2 FYNNEI. CDR3 DNA: TGTGCCAGCTGGAGTGACTATGGCTACACCTTC. It translates to CASWSDYGYTF.

V usage is TRBV7-9 and J usage is TRBJ1-5; 7 nucleotides line up with TRBD1. Germline V gene data show CDR1 as SEHNR and CDR2 as FQNEAQ (reference sequence). The CDR3 totals 15 residues. V lost 5 bases and J lost 0; bases outside the gene matches: 4. The CDR3 is CASSPGQNSNQPQHF. DNA for the CDR3: TGTGCCAGCAGCCCGGGACAGAATAGCAATCAGCCCCAGCATTTT.

The chain is built from TRBV16 and TRBJ2-7; 11 bases map to TRBD1. The CDR3 length is 16 residues. Germline loops: CDR1 KGHSY, CDR2 FQNENV. With V trimmed by 4 bases and J by 2 bases, 7 bases remained unmatched. CDR3 bases: TGTGCCAGCAGCCTCCAGGGGGGACAGGGGGCCTACGAGCAGTACTTC. It translates to CASSLQGGQGAYEQYF.

This rearrangement joins TRBV5-6 to TRBJ2-5; the match to TRBD1 covers 9 bases. In germline, CDR1 is SGHDT, CDR2 YYEEEE. The CDR3 covers 15 residues. Trimming at V came to 4 bases and at J to 4 bases, leaving 8 bases not matched to a gene. The CDR3: CASSEDRGMIETQYF. The DNA for the CDR3 is TGTGCCAGCAGCGAGGACAGGGGAATGATAGAGACCCAGTACTTC.

The CDR3 DNA is TGTGCCAGCAGCAGCGAAAGTCCCTACAGCTCCTACAATGAGCAGTTCTTC. It specifies CASSSESPYSSYNEQFF. This chain joins TRBV11-2 and TRBJ2-1; no reliable D call. V dropped 5 bases and J dropped 0 bases, with 17 bases sitting between them. Germline V CDR1 and CDR2: SGHAT, FQNNGV. This CDR3 comprises 17 residues.

The V and J genes are TRBV5-1 and TRBJ1-4; D perhaps matches TRBD1 (5 bases). This CDR3 contains 15 residues. In germline, CDR1 is SGHRS, CDR2 YFSETQ. Trimming removed 4 bases from V and 0 bases from J, with 10 bases in between. CDR3 DNA: TGCGCCAGCAGCAAGAGGGACGCAACTAATGAAAAACTGTTTTTT. Translated, it gives CASSKRDATNEKLFF.